This TCR beta chain was identified in a study of cytomegalovirus exposure and HLA in healthy donors. Overall study: Early release data held 75 million to 90 million unique TCRs from HLA-typed donors. General observations from the study: Later work found that TCR association rates differed between HLA loci; DRB1 had the most and HLA-C the fewest. In an earlier analysis, most TCR beta V segments were productive about 87% or about 30% of the time.

A multiplex PCR was run with 60 Vbeta primers and 13 Jbeta primers. The protocol was immunoSEQ multiplex PCR, while the TCRdb copy is restricted to in-frame clones and leaves out a portion. Of 120,000 or so clones in the sample, around 76% were seen once. To note about this clone: The antigen is undetermined.

The CDR3 spans 16 residues. Trimming at V came to 2 bases and at J to 0 bases, leaving 4 bases not matched to a gene. Germline loops: CDR1 MGHDK, CDR2 SYGVNS. This TCR derives from a man between 60 and 70 years old in good health and CMV-seropositive. V is TRBV25-1 and J is TRBJ2-7; the match to TRBD2 covers 10 bases. Sequenced input: PBMCs. The CDR3 sequence: CASSERSSGGSYEQYF. In DNA, the CDR3 is TGTGCCAGCAGTGAACGGTCTAGCGGGGGCTCCTACGAGCAGTACTTC.